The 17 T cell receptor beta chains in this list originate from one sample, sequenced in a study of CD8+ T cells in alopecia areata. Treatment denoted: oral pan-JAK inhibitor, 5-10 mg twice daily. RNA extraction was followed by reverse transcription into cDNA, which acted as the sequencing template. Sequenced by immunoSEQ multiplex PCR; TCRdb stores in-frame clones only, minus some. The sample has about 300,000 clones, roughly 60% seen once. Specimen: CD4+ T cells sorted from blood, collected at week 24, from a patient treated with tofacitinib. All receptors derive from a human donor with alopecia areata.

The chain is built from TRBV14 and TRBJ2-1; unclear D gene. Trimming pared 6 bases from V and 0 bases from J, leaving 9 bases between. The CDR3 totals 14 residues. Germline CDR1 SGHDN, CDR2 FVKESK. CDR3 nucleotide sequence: TGTGCCAGCAGTAGTTGGGGCTCCTACAATGAGCAGTTCTTC. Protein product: CASSSWGSYNEQFF.

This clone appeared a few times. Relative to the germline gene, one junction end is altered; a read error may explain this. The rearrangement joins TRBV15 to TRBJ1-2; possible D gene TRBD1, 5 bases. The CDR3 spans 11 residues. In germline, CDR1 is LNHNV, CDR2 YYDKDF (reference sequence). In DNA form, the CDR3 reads TGTGCCACCAGCAGAAGGGAGGCCAGGGCCTTC. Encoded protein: CATSRREARAF. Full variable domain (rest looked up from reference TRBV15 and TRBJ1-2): DAMVIQNPRYQVTQFGKPVTLSCSQTLNHNVMYWYQQKSSQAPKLLFHYYDKDFNNEADTPDNFQSRRPNTSFCFLDIRSPGLGDTAMYLCATSRREARAFGSGTRLTVV.

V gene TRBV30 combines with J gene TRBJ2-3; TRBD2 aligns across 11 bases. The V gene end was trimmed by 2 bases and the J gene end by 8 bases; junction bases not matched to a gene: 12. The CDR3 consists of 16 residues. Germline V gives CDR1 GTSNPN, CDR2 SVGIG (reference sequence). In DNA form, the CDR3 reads TGTGCCTGGAGTCCCGGGACTAGCGGACCGGGGGGTACGCAGTATTTT. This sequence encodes CAWSPGTSGPGGTQYF.

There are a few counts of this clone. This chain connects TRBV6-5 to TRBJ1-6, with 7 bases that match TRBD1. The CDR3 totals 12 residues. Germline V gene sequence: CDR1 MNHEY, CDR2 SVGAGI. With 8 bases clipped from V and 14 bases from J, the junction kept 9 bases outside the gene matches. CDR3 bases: TGTGCCAGCCGACAGGGACAAACATCCCTCCACTTT. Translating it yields CASRQGQTSLHF.

The DNA for the CDR3 is TGCGCCAGCAACCGCGAGGGGTTGGGGTACAATGAGCAGTTCTTC. It yields the protein CASNREGLGYNEQFF. This chain connects TRBV5-1 to TRBJ2-1; either TRBD1 or TRBD2 may supply D (5 bases each). Germline assignment: CDR1 SGHRS and CDR2 YFSETQ. This CDR3 has 15 amino acids. Trimming pared 6 bases from V and 4 bases from J, leaving 17 bases between.

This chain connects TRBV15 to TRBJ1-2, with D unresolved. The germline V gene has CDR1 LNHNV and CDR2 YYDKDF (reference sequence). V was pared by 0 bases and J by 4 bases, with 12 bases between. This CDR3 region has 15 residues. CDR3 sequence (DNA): TGTGCCACCAGCAGAGATCGCGGCTTCCTCTATGGCTACACCTTC. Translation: CATSRDRGFLYGYTF.

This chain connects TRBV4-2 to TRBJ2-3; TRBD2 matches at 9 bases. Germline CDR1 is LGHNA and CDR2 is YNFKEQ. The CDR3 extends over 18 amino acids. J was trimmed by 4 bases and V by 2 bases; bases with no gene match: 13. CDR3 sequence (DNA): TGTGCCAGCAGCCAATCAGCGGCCGGGACTAGCATCGCAGATACGCAGTATTTT. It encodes CASSQSAAGTSIADTQYF.

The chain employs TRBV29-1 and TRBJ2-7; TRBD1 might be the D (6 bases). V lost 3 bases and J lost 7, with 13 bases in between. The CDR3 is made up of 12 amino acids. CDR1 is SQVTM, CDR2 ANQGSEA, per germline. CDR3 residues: CSVEDPGEEQYF. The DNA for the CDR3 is TGCAGCGTTGAGGATCCAGGGGAAGAGCAGTACTTC.

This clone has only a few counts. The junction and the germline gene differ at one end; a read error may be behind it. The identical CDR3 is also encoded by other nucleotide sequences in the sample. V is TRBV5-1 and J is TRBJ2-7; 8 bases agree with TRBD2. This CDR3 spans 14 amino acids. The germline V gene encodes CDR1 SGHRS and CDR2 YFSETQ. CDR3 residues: CASSPGGTYYEQYF. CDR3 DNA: TGTGCCAGCAGCCCGGGAGGGACGTACTACGAGCAGTACTTC.

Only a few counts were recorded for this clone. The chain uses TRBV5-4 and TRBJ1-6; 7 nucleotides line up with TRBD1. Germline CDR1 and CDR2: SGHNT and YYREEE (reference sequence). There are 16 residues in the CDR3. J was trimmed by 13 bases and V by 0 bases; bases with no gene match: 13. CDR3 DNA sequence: TGTGCCAGCAGCTTGGAGGGGAGAGGGGGCGTAGACCCCCTCCACTTT. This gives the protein CASSLEGRGGVDPLHF.

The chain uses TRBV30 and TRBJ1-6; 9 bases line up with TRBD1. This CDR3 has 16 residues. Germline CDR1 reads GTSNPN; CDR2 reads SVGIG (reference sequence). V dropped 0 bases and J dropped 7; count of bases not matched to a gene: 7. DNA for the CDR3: TGTGCCTGGAGTGTACGGGGGACAGGGAAGAATTCACCCCTCCACTTT. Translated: CAWSVRGTGKNSPLHF.

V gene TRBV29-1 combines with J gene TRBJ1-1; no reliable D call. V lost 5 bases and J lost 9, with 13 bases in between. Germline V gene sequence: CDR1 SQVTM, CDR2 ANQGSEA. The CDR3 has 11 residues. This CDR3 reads CSVQAAGKAFF. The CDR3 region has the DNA TGCAGCGTTCAGGCCGCGGGGAAAGCTTTCTTT.

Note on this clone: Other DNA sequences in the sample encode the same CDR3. The CDR3 protein is CASSLGQSSYEQYF. CDR3 nucleotides: TGCGCCAGCAGCTTGGGACAGTCTTCCTACGAGCAGTACTTC. V and J are TRBV5-1 and TRBJ2-7, with a weak D call TRBD1 (5 bases). Germline V gene data show CDR1 as SGHRS and CDR2 as YFSETQ. Trimming stripped 0 bases from V and 1 base from J, with 8 bases between. This CDR3 comprises 14 residues.

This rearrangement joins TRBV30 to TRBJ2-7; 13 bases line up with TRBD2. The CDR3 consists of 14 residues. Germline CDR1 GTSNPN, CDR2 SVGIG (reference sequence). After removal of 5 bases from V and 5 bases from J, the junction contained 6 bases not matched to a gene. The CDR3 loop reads CAWETSGGAHEQYF. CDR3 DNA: TGTGCCTGGGAAACTAGCGGGGGGGCCCACGAGCAGTACTTC.

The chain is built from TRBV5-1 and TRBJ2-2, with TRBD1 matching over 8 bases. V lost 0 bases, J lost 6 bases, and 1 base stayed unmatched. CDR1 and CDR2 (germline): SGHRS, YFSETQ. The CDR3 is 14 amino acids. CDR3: CASSLAQGAGELFF. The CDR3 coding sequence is TGCGCCAGCAGCTTGGCACAGGGGGCCGGGGAGCTGTTTTTT.

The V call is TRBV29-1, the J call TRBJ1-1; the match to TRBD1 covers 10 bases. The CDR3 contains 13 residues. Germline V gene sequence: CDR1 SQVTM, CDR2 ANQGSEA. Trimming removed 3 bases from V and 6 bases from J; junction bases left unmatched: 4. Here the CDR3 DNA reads TGCAGCGTTGATGACAGGGGGCATCCTGAAGCTTTCTTT. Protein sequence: CSVDDRGHPEAFF.

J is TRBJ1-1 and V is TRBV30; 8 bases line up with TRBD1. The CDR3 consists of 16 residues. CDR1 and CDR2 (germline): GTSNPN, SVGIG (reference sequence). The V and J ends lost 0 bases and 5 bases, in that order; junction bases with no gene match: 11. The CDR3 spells CAWSVLRGRPGTEAFF. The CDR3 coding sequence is TGTGCCTGGAGTGTACTCAGGGGGCGACCCGGGACTGAAGCTTTCTTT.